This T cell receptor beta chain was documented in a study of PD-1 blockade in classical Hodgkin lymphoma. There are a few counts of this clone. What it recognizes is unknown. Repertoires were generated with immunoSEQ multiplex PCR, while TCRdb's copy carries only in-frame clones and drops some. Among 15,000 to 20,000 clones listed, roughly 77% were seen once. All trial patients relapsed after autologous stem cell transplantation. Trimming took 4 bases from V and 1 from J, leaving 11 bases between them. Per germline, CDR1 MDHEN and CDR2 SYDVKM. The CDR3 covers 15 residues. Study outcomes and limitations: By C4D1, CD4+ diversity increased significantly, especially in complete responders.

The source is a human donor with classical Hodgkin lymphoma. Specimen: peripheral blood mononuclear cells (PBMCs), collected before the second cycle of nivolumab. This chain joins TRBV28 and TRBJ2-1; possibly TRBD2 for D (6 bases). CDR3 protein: CASSSPSGSYNEQFF. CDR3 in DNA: TGTGCCAGCAGTTCCCCCAGCGGGTCCTACAATGAGCAGTTCTTC.